A selection of T cell receptor beta chains follows, all from one sample in a study of high-grade serous ovarian cancer treatment subgroups. Sequencing used immunoSEQ multiplex PCR; TCRdb keeps in-frame clones, though not all of them. The sample includes around 7,000 clones, about three quarters of them seen just once. The sample was tumor tissue. All receptors derive from a human donor with high-grade serous ovarian cancer. The CDR3 runs from the conserved cysteine through the conserved F or W.

V gene,CDR3 protein
TRBV5-1,CASSGRLAGGIADTQYF
TRBV19,CASSVGGHSPLHF
TRBV5-4,CASSFGAVPVQETQYF
TRBV2,CASSETPQGNYGYTF
TRBV9,CASSQGPGTEAFF
TRBV19,CASIGGSRYNEQFF
TRBV5-1,CASRSGGNQETQYF
TRBV5-4,CASRSGGSNTGELFF
TRBV5-6,CASSLAAGANVLTF
TRBV4-2,CASSQNARGRSYNEQFF
TRBV29-1,CSVRVRENTGELFF
TRBV7-6,CASSSGRAYNSPLHF
TRBV6-6,CASRQGTYSNQPQHF
TRBV5-5,CASSFRGASNQPQHF
TRBV19,CASDTEGSQPQHF
TRBV6-5,CASSWQQGAGTGELFF
TRBV5-1,CASSGQGYYGYTF
TRBV7-9,CASSWTGFNYGYTF
TRBV15,CATSRGTGAHYEQYF
TRBV7-7,CASSFGTFQETQYF
TRBV23-1,CASSLPQRHNQASPPGYEQYF
TRBV11-2,CASSNHRETQYF
TRBV14,CASSPYGYEQYF
TRBV19,CASSIPGTTQETQYF
TRBV19,CASSINGLEGQPQHF
TRBV7-9,CASSLGPSGGTDTQYF